This T cell receptor beta chain was sequenced in a study of technical replicates of blood from a handful of donors. Profiled with immunoSEQ multiplex PCR; TCRdb holds only in-frame clones, not every one. The table lists over 65,000 clones, roughly 98% of them singletons, with 0.16% in the top ten. This CDR3 spans 13 amino acids. Germline trimming cut 7 bases from V and 1 base from J; bases unmatched to any gene: 4. Germline-derived CDR1 and CDR2 are GTSNPN and SVGIG (reference sequence). The receptor's source is a human donor in good health. The sample taken for sequencing was T cells isolated from PBMCs. The chain employs TRBV30 and TRBJ2-1; 7 bases match TRBD2. The DNA of the CDR3 is TGTGCCTACACGCGGGAGTCCTACAATGAGCAGTTCTTC. This codes for CAYTRESYNEQFF.